In this sample, the clone carrying this T cell receptor beta chain turned up a few times. No antigen is known for it. This sample stems from a study of T cell repertoires in cytomegalovirus infection. Study information: Based on public TCR beta signatures, there were indications of CMV infection and of a matching HLA type. General study points: HLA-C-restricted CMV-specific TCR beta clonotypes were dominant in the ex vivo response.

The CDR3 has 14 amino acids. Per the germline V gene, CDR1 is DFQATT and CDR2 is SNEGSKA (reference sequence). The V end lost 1 base, the J end lost 6 bases, and 13 bases lay between the germline ends. A single record per CDR3 protein comes from TCRdb applying MiXCR to the reads. Among more than 90,000 distinct CDR3 sequences listed, around 9.1% were seen once. This chain connects TRBV20-1 to TRBJ2-1; perhaps D is TRBD1 or TRBD2 (5 bases each). The sequenced material came from PBMCs, sequenced either directly or after in vitro stimulation (not recorded which). The TCR was taken from a human donor in good health (CMV status not recorded). Some clones in this sample may be carry-over from other donors' samples. CDR3 loop: CSARVGVRGNEQFF. The CDR3 region has the DNA TGCAGTGCTAGAGTGGGGGTGAGAGGCAATGAGCAGTTCTTC.